One sample yielded the 26 T cell receptor beta chains listed below, sequenced in a study of CD8+ T cells in alopecia areata. RNA, once extracted, was reverse transcribed into cDNA for use as the sequencing template. TCRdb's copy holds only in-frame clones and misses some; the assay was immunoSEQ multiplex PCR. Here the sample spans about 210,000 clones, over 60% being singletons. Treatment defined: oral pan-JAK inhibitor, 5-10 mg twice daily. Sample: CD4+ T cells sorted from blood, taken at week 4, from a patient treated with tofacitinib. These receptors all stem from a human donor with alopecia areata.

This chain links TRBV5-1 with TRBJ1-1; D is unclear. The germline gives CDR1 SGHRS, CDR2 YFSETQ. V was cut by 0 bases and J by 1 base, with 7 bases left in between. CDR3 length: 14 residues. CDR3 residues: CASSLVVENTEAFF. Here the CDR3 DNA reads TGCGCCAGCAGCTTGGTAGTTGAGAACACTGAAGCTTTCTTT. Full variable domain (rest looked up from reference TRBV5-1 and TRBJ1-1): KAGVTQTPRYLIKTRGQQVTLSCSPISGHRSVSWYQQTPGQGLQFLFEYFSETQRNKGNFPGRFSGRQFSNSRSEMNVSTLELGDSALYLCASSLVVENTEAFFGQGTRLTVV.

The chain has TRBV20-1 and TRBJ1-2; the match to TRBD1 covers 7 bases. Germline trimming cut 6 bases from V and 4 bases from J; bases unmatched to any gene: 2. This CDR3 is built from 11 residues. Germline CDR1 is DFQATT and CDR2 is SNEGSKA (reference sequence). CDR3 DNA: TGCAGTGCAGGGGGCACCTATGGCTACACCTTC. It encodes CSAGGTYGYTF.

In this sample, this clone turned up a few times. The rearrangement links TRBV27 to TRBJ2-1, with 11 nucleotides matching TRBD1. The CDR3 is 15 residues long. The V gene end was trimmed by 8 bases and the J gene end by 8 bases; junction bases not matched to a gene: 11. The germline V gene has CDR1 MNHEY and CDR2 SMNVEV (reference sequence). CDR3 in DNA: TGTGCCAGCCAAAGGTGGGACAGGGGGGTTGATGAGCAGTTCTTC. It is translated as CASQRWDRGVDEQFF.

The chain uses TRBV29-1 and TRBJ1-5; maybe TRBD1 (6 bases). The ends were cut back, 5 bases at V and 1 base at J, with 15 bases in the middle. Germline assignment: CDR1 SQVTM and CDR2 ANQGSEA. The CDR3 is 15 residues long. CDR3 sequence: CSVSTGGGSNQPQHF. As DNA, the CDR3 is TGCAGCGTTTCGACAGGCGGCGGGAGCAATCAGCCCCAGCATTTT.

The chain has TRBV9 and TRBJ2-2, with TRBD1 identical over 7 bases. V was pared by 0 bases and J by 5 bases, with 4 bases of the junction left unmatched. The germline gives CDR1 SGDLS, CDR2 YYNGEE. The CDR3 is 15 residues long. For the CDR3, the DNA is TGTGCCAGCAGCGTAGGGGACAGACATACCGGGGAGCTGTTTTTT. Amino acid sequence: CASSVGDRHTGELFF.

The chain couples TRBV7-2 to TRBJ2-7; D possibly corresponds to TRBD1 (6 bases). V was clipped by 6 bases and J by 0 bases, with 12 bases between them. In germline, CDR1 is SGHTA, CDR2 FQGNSA. The CDR3 covers 14 residues. CDR3 loop: CASRRQVNSYEQYF. DNA for the CDR3: TGTGCCAGCAGGCGACAGGTGAACTCCTACGAGCAGTACTTC.

V usage is TRBV29-1 and J usage is TRBJ2-7; TRBD1 matches at 7 bases. The CDR3 is 16 amino acids. Germline loops: CDR1 SQVTM, CDR2 ANQGSEA. V dropped 5 bases and J dropped 0; count of bases not matched to a gene: 13. CDR3 region: CSVLGGRQGSSYEQYF. The CDR3 DNA reads TGCAGCGTTCTAGGGGGACGACAGGGAAGCTCCTACGAGCAGTACTTC.

The V call is TRBV28, the J call TRBJ2-1, with D possibly being TRBD2 (7 bases). This CDR3 is built from 16 residues. V lost 6 bases, J lost 1 base, and 16 bases lay in between. Germline CDR1 is MDHEN and CDR2 is SYDVKM. The CDR3 here is CASSRGGAMSYNEQFF. Here the CDR3 DNA reads TGTGCCAGCAGCCGTGGGGGGGCCATGTCCTACAATGAGCAGTTCTTC.

V gene TRBV6-6 combines with J gene TRBJ1-1; D call uncertain. Per germline, CDR1 MNHNY and CDR2 SVGAGI (reference sequence). Trimming took off 4 bases at V and 5 bases at J, with 14 bases between the two ends. CDR3 size: 14 residues. CDR3 sequence reads: CASSSKSGRTEAFF. DNA for the CDR3: TGTGCCAGCAGTTCCAAATCGGGAAGGACTGAAGCTTTCTTT.

The chain carries TRBV4-2 and TRBJ1-2, with D unclear. Germline V gives CDR1 LGHNA, CDR2 YNFKEQ. With 0 bases removed from V and 2 bases from J, the gap between germline ends came to 7 bases. The CDR3 runs to 14 residues. The CDR3 DNA sequence: TGTGCCAGCAGCCAAGAAAGCGGAAACTATGGCTACACCTTC. Translation: CASSQESGNYGYTF.

The chain links TRBV2 to TRBJ1-4, with D perhaps TRBD1 (6 bases). Germline V gene data show CDR1 as SNHLY and CDR2 as FYNNEI. The CDR3 contains 14 residues. With 7 bases removed from V and 7 bases from J, the gap between germline ends came to 16 bases. Here the CDR3 DNA reads TGTGCCAGCACCGGAGAGGGGGGGCGTGAAAAACTGTTTTTT. The encoded protein is CASTGEGGREKLFF.

The chain links TRBV9 to TRBJ1-5; unclear D gene. Germline V lookup: CDR1 SGDLS, CDR2 YYNGEE. V shed 3 bases and J shed 1 base, with 11 bases lying between them. The CDR3 sequence is 15 residues long. The CDR3 here is CASSADLGSNQPQHF. CDR3 bases: TGTGCCAGCAGCGCGGATTTGGGGAGCAATCAGCCCCAGCATTTT.

This chain uses TRBV11-2 with TRBJ2-3; D might be TRBD1 (6 bases). The V and J ends lost 5 bases and 8 bases respectively, with 20 bases between them. Per the germline V gene, CDR1 is SGHAT and CDR2 is FQNNGV. The CDR3 is 15 residues long. This CDR3 reads CASSDATVGGGTQYF. For the CDR3, the DNA is TGTGCCAGCAGCGATGCGACAGTAGGGGGTGGTACGCAGTATTTT.

The chain is built from TRBV4-1 and TRBJ2-5, with D unresolved. Germline V gene sequence: CDR1 MGHRA, CDR2 YSYEKL. V was pared by 5 bases and J by 11 bases, with 12 bases between. This CDR3 has 11 residues. CDR3 DNA sequence: TGCGCCAGCAGCGGACGAGCCGGGCAGTACTTC. Translated, it gives CASSGRAGQYF.

This clone turned up a few times. The chain links TRBV5-4 to TRBJ2-3, with D unresolved. CDR1 and CDR2 from the germline V gene are SGHNT and YYREEE (reference sequence). V was cut by 0 bases and J by 0 bases, with 8 bases left in between. There are 15 residues in the CDR3. The CDR3 is CASSLALGSTDTQYF. DNA for the CDR3: TGTGCCAGCAGCTTGGCGTTGGGGAGCACAGATACGCAGTATTTT.

This clone showed up just once. The chain has TRBV2 and TRBJ2-5; D is undetermined. Germline CDR1 and CDR2: SNHLY and FYNNEI. This CDR3 contains 14 residues. V lost 5 bases to trimming and J lost 1 base, with 11 bases between them. In DNA form, the CDR3 reads TGTGCCAGCAGTCCACCCGGGCCCCAAGAGACCCAGTACTTC. Translation: CASSPPGPQETQYF.

The genes are TRBV29-1 and TRBJ2-3, with 9 bases fitting TRBD2. The CDR3 covers 14 residues. The trim removed 4 bases at V and 1 base at J, leaving 3 bases unmatched. Germline CDR1 and CDR2: SQVTM and ANQGSEA. CDR3 region: CSVVVAGGTDTQYF. Written as DNA, the CDR3 is TGCAGCGTTGTGGTAGCGGGGGGCACAGATACGCAGTATTTT.

V is TRBV2 and J is TRBJ2-1; 7 bases match TRBD2. The V gene end was trimmed by 5 bases and the J gene end by 6 bases; junction bases not matched to a gene: 10. CDR1 is SNHLY and CDR2 is FYNNEI in the germline V gene. The CDR3 is 15 amino acids. CDR3 region: CASSRSSGALNEQFF. The CDR3 DNA follows: TGTGCCAGCAGTAGGTCAAGCGGGGCGCTCAATGAGCAGTTCTTC.

The genes are TRBV29-1 and TRBJ1-2; weak D call: TRBD1 (5 bases). V was trimmed by 4 bases and J by 2 bases, leaving 8 bases between them. The CDR3 is 12 amino acids. The germline gives CDR1 SQVTM, CDR2 ANQGSEA. Here the CDR3 reads CSVAGQNYGYTF. The CDR3 bases are TGCAGCGTTGCAGGGCAGAACTATGGCTACACCTTC.

As for this clone: Sequence at one end of the junction differs from germline and may be a read error. This chain uses TRBV7-2 with TRBJ2-1; 9 bases line up with TRBD1. In germline, CDR1 is SGHTA, CDR2 FQGNSA. CDR3 size: 15 residues. The DNA for the CDR3 is TGTGCCAGCAGCCGAACAGGGGGCTCGTACAGTGAGCAGTTCTTC. Its protein product is CASSRTGGSYSEQFF.

The CDR3 bases are TGTGCCAGCAGCTTAGGCGCGGGGGGGTACAATGAGCAGTTCTTC. Amino acids: CASSLGAGGYNEQFF. The rearrangement uses TRBV7-9 and TRBJ2-1, with 9 bases aligning to TRBD2. Per germline, CDR1 SEHNR and CDR2 FQNEAQ (reference sequence). The CDR3 runs 15 residues. Trimming removed 1 base from V and 4 bases from J; junction bases left unmatched: 2.

J is TRBJ1-1 and V is TRBV5-1; D call uncertain. The germline V gene encodes CDR1 SGHRS and CDR2 YFSETQ. Deletions cut 0 bases from V and 4 bases from J, with 13 bases between. CDR3 length: 15 amino acids. CDR3 protein: CASSLVISTSTEAFF. The CDR3 DNA reads TGCGCCAGCAGCTTGGTAATCTCTACCAGCACTGAAGCTTTCTTT. The entire variable domain, with the rest obtained from reference TRBV5-1 and TRBJ1-1, is as follows: KAGVTQTPRYLIKTRGQQVTLSCSPISGHRSVSWYQQTPGQGLQFLFEYFSETQRNKGNFPGRFSGRQFSNSRSEMNVSTLELGDSALYLCASSLVISTSTEAFFGQGTRLTVV.

This chain links TRBV2 with TRBJ1-1; D remains unclear. Trimming took off 5 bases at V and 0 bases at J, with 4 bases between the two ends. CDR3 size: 12 residues. Germline V lookup: CDR1 SNHLY, CDR2 FYNNEI. The CDR3 nucleotides read TGTGCCAGCAGTCTACTGAACACTGAAGCTTTCTTT. Residues: CASSLLNTEAFF.

The chain uses TRBV7-2 and TRBJ2-1; D is unclear. Germline assignment: CDR1 SGHTA and CDR2 FQGNSA. The V end was cut by 2 bases, the J end by 8 bases, with 10 bases between. This CDR3 has 13 residues. DNA for the CDR3: TGTGCCAGCAGCTTAACCAATGGGGATGAGCAGTTCTTC. This gives the protein CASSLTNGDEQFF.

This chain joins TRBV4-3 and TRBJ2-7, with 7 bases identical to TRBD2. With V trimmed by 1 base and J by 3 bases, 15 bases remained unmatched. Germline V CDR1 and CDR2: LGHNA, YSLEER. The CDR3 runs to 18 residues. The CDR3 sequence is CASSQGGGIHGLDYEQYF. Here the CDR3 DNA reads TGCGCCAGCAGCCAAGGGGGGGGTATACATGGTCTAGACTACGAGCAGTACTTC.

The V gene is TRBV7-9, the J gene TRBJ1-2; 7 bases line up with TRBD1. The trim removed 5 bases at V and 8 bases at J, leaving 8 bases unmatched. CDR1 SEHNR and CDR2 FQNEAQ come from the germline V gene (reference sequence). The CDR3 has 13 residues. As DNA, the CDR3 is TGTGCCAGCAGCGAGGGGGCGACTAGCGGCTACACCTTC. It yields the protein CASSEGATSGYTF.